This TCR beta chain emerged from a study of blood T cells in healthy people across ages. Combining a sample-barcoded 5' primer with a J-beta primer mix, a second PCR ran for roughly 7 to 12 cycles. TCRdb used MiXCR to reprocess the 5' RACE reads, holding one entry per CDR3 protein. The sample holds 1.5 million to 1.9 million distinct CDR3 sequences, roughly 43% seen once. Source material: blood. The source is a woman younger than 35 in good health.

This CDR3 reads CASSLEGGANYGYTF. The CDR3 DNA sequence: TGTGCCAGCAGCTTAGAAGGGGGCGCTAACTATGGCTACACCTTC. V usage is TRBV7-2 and J usage is TRBJ1-2, with 7 bases lining up with TRBD1. V dropped 1 base and J dropped 0; count of bases not matched to a gene: 2. CDR3 length: 15 amino acids. Germline CDR1 and CDR2: SGHTA and FQGNSA.